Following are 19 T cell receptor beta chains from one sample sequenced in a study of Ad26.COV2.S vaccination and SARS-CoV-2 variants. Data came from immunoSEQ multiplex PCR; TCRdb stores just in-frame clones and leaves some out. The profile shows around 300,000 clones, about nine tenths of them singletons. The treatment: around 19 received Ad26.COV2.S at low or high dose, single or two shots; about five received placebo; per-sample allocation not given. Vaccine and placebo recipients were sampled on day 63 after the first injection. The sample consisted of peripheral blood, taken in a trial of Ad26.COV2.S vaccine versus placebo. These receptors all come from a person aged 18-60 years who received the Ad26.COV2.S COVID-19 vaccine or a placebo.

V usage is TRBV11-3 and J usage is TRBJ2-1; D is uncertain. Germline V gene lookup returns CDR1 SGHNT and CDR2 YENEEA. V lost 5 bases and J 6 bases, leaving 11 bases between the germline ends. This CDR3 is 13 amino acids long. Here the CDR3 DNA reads TGTGCCAGCAGCCTAGGTGAGGTCAATGAGCAGTTCTTC. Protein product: CASSLGEVNEQFF.

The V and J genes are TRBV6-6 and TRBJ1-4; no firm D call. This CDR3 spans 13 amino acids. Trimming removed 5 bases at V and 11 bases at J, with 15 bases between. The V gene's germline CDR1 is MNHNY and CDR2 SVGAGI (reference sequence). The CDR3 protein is CASSPPPDPKLFF. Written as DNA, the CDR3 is TGTGCCAGCAGTCCCCCCCCGGACCCGAAACTGTTTTTT.

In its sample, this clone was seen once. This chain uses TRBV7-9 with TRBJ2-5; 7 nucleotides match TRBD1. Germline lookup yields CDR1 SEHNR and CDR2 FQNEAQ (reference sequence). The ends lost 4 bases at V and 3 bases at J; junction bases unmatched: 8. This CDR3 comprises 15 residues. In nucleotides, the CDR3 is TGTGCCAGCAGCTCAAACAGGGGAGTAAAAGAGACCCAGTACTTC. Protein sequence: CASSSNRGVKETQYF.

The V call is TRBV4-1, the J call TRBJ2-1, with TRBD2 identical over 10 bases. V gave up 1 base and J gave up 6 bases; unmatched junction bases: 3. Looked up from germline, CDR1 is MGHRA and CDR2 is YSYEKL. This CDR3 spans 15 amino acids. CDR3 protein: CASSQVASGGNEQFF. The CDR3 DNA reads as TGCGCCAGCAGCCAAGTGGCTAGCGGGGGCAATGAGCAGTTCTTC.

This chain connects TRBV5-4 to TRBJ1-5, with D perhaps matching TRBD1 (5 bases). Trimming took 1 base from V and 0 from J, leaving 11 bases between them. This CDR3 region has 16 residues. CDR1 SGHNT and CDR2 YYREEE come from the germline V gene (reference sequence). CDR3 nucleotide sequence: TGTGCCAGCAGCTTGTGGGACGGTTATAGCAATCAGCCCCAGCATTTT. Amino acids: CASSLWDGYSNQPQHF. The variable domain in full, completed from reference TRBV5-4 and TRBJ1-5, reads ETGVTQSPTHLIKTRGQQVTLRCSSQSGHNTVSWYQQALGQGPQFIFQYYREEENGRGNFPPRFSGLQFPNYSSELNVNALELDDSALYLCASSLWDGYSNQPQHFGDGTRLSIL.

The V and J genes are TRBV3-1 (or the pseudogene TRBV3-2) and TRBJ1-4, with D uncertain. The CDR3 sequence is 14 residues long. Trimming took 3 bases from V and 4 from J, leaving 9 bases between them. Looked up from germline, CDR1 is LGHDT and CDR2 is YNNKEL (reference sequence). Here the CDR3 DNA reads TGTGCCAGCAGCCATAACAGAGTTAATGAAAAACTGTTTTTT. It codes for CASSHNRVNEKLFF.

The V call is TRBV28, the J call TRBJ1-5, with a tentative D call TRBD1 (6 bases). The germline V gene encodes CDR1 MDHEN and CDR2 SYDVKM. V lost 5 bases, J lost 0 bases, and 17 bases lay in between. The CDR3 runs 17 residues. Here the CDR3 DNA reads TGTGCCAGCAGTACCATCACAGGGATTTCTAGCAATCAGCCCCAGCATTTT. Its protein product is CASSTITGISSNQPQHF.

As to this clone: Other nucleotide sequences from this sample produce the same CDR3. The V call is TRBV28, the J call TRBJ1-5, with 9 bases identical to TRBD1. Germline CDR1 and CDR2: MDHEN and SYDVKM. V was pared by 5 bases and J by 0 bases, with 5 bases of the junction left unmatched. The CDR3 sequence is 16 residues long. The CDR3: CASSLGTGPSNQPQHF. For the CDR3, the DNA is TGTGCCAGCAGTCTCGGGACAGGGCCTAGCAATCAGCCCCAGCATTTT. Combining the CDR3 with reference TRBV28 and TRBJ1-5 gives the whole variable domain DVKVTQSSRYLVKRTGEKVFLECVQDMDHENMFWYRQDPGLGLRLIYFSYDVKMKEKGDIPEGYSVSREKKERFSLILESASTNQTSMYLCASSLGTGPSNQPQHFGDGTRLSIL.

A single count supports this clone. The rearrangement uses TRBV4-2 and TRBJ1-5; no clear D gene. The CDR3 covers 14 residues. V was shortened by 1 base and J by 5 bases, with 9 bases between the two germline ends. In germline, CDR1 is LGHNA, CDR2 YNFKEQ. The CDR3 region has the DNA TGTGCCAGCAGCCAAGGTCGTCCCGATCAGCCCCAGCATTTT. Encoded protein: CASSQGRPDQPQHF.

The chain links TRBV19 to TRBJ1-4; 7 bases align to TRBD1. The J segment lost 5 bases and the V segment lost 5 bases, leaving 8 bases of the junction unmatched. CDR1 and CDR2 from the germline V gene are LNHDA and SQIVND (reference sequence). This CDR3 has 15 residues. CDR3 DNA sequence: TGTGCCAGTAGTCCTCGGGACAGTCCCAATGAAAAACTGTTTTTT. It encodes CASSPRDSPNEKLFF.

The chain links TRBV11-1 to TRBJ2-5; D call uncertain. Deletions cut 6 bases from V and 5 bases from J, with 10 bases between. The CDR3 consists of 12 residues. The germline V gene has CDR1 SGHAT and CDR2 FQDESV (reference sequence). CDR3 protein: CASSLRWETQYF. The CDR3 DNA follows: TGTGCCAGCAGTTTAAGATGGGAGACCCAGTACTTC.

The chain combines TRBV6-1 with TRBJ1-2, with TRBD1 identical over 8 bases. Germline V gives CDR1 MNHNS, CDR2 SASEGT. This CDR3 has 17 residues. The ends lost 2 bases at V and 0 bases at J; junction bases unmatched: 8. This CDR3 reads CASSESNRGLANYGYTF. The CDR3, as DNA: TGTGCCAGCAGTGAATCTAACAGGGGGTTAGCTAACTATGGCTACACCTTC.

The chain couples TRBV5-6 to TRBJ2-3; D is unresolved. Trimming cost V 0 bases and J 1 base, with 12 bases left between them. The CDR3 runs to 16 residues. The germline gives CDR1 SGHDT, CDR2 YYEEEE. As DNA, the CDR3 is TGTGCCAGCAGCTTGGTACAGACCCAACGCACAGATACGCAGTATTTT. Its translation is CASSLVQTQRTDTQYF.

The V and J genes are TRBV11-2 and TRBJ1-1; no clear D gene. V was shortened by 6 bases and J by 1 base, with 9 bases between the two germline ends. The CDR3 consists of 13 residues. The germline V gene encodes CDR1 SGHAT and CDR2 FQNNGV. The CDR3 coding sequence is TGTGCCAGCAGACTCCGAGGGAACACTGAAGCTTTCTTT. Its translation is CASRLRGNTEAFF.

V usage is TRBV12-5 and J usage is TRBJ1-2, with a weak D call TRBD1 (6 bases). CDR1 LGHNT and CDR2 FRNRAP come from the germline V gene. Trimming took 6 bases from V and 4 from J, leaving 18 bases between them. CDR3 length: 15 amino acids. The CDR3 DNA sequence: TGTGCTAGTGGCTTAGACAGGCGGGTAAGCTATGGCTACACCTTC. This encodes CASGLDRRVSYGYTF.

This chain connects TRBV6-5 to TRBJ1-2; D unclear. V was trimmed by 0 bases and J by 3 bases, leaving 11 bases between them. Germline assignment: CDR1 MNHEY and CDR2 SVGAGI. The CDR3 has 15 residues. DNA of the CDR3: TGTGCCAGCAGTTACTCCGGGGTCGGGGACTATGGCTACACCTTC. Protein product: CASSYSGVGDYGYTF.

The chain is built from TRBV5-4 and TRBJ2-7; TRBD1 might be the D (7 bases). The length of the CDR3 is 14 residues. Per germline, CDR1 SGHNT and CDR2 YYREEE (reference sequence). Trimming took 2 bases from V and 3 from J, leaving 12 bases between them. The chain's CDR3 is CASSLGQGGYEQYF. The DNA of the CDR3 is TGTGCCAGCAGCTTAGGGCAGGGGGGCTACGAGCAGTACTTC.

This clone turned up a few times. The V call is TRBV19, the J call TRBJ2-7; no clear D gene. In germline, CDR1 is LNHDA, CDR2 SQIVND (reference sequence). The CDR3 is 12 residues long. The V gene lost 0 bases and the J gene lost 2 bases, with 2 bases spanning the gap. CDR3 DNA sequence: TGTGCCAGTAGTATAGAGCCCTACGAGCAGTACTTC. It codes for CASSIEPYEQYF.

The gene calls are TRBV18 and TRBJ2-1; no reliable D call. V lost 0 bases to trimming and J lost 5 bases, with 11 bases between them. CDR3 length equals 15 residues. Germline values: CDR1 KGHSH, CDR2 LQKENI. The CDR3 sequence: CASSPPSVSNNEQFF. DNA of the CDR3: TGTGCCAGCTCACCACCAAGTGTTAGTAACAATGAGCAGTTCTTC.